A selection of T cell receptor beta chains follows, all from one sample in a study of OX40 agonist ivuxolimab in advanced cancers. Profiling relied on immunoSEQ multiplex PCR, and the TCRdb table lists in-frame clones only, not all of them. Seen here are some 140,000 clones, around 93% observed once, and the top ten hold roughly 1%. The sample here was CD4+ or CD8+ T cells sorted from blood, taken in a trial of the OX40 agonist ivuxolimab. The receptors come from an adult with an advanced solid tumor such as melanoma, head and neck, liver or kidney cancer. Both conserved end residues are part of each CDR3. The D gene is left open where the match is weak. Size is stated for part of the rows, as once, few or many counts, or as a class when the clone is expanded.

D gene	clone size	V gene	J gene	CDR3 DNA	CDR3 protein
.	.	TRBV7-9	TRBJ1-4	TGTGCCAGCAGCTTGCTCCAGGCTGCGGAAAAACTGTTTTTT	CASSLLQAAEKLFF
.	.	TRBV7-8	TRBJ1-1	TGTGCCAGCAGCCTAAGAGGGGTGTCCCACACTGAAGCTTTCTTT	CASSLRGVSHTEAFF
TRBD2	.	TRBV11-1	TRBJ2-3	TGTGCCAGCAGCTTAGCGTCGGCGGGAGGCGGCACAGATACGCAGTATTTT	CASSLASAGGGTDTQYF
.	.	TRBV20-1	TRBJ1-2	TGCAGTGCCCCCGGAAGCTATGGCTACACCTTC	CSAPGSYGYTF
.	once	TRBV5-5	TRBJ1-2	TGTGCCAGCAGCTCCGCGCGCGTCTATGGCTACACCTTC	CASSSARVYGYTF
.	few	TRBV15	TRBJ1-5	TGTGCCACCAGCCAGGGTGGAAGCAATCAGCCCCAGCATTTT	CATSQGGSNQPQHF
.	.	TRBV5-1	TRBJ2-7	TGCGCCAGCAGCTTGGCGGCAGGTACCTACCTAACCTACGAGCAGTACTTC	CASSLAAGTYLTYEQYF
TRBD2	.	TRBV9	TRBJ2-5	TGTGCCAGCAGCGTCACTAGCGGGGACCTCCAAGAGACCCAGTACTTC	CASSVTSGDLQETQYF
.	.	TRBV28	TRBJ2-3	TGTGCCAGCGGATGGAGGCATACGCAGTATTTT	CASGWRHTQYF
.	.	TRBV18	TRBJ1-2	TGTGCCAGCTCAGAAGGACAGATCTATGGCTACACCTTC	CASSEGQIYGYTF
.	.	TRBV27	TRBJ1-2	TGTGCCAGCAGTAAGACACGAGGGTACGCTTCCTATGGCTACACCTTC	CASSKTRGYASYGYTF
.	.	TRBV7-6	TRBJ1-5	TGTGCCAGCAGCTGGGACTCGAGCCGTCAGCCCCAGCATTTT	CASSWDSSRQPQHF
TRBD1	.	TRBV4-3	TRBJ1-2	TGCGCCAGCAGTGGAGGGGGCCCCTTTAACTATGGCTACACCTTC	CASSGGGPFNYGYTF
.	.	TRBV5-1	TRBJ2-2	TGCGCCAGCAGCTTGTTCCAGGGCGTATCCGGGGAGCTGTTTTTT	CASSLFQGVSGELFF
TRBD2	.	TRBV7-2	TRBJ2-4	TGTGCCAGCAGCTTGGTAGGGACTAGCGCCAAAAACATTCAGTACTTC	CASSLVGTSAKNIQYF